Below, 30 T cell receptor beta chains from the same sample are listed, as sequenced in a study of T-cell reconstitution after alpha-beta-depleted transplantation in children. Unique molecular identifiers were incorporated into the prepared TCRbeta library. TCRdb re-analysed the PCR reads in MiXCR, keeping a single row per CDR3 protein. This repertoire shows some 300,000 distinct CDR3 sequences, around 10% found once; its top ten account for around 7.6%. The sample in question was PBMCs, obtained before TCRalphabeta/CD19-depleted stem cell transplant. Receptor source: a boy in the first two years of life with acute myeloid leukemia, due to receive a stem cell transplant.

This clonotype came up many times. The CDR3 region is CASSEGHNEQFF. The CDR3 nucleotides read TGTGCCAGCAGTGAAGGACACAATGAGCAGTTCTTC. This chain joins TRBV2 and TRBJ2-1, with D unresolved. Between the trimmed V and J ends, which lost 1 base and 5 bases, there was a span of 3 bases. This CDR3 region has 12 residues. Germline CDR1 reads SNHLY; CDR2 reads FYNNEI.

Many counts were recorded for this clonotype. This chain uses TRBV4-2 with TRBJ2-5; D ambiguous. The CDR3 runs to 15 residues. Deletions cut 3 bases from V and 5 bases from J, with 16 bases between. Germline assignment: CDR1 LGHNA and CDR2 YNFKEQ. CDR3 coding DNA: TGTGCCAGCAGCCATCATTTGGACGTGTATGAGACCCAGTACTTC. Encoded protein: CASSHHLDVYETQYF.

This clonotype was observed many times. The chain combines TRBV7-8 with TRBJ2-2, with D unresolved. Trimming left V 3 bases short and J 5 bases short, with 10 bases between. There are 14 residues in the CDR3. Looked up from germline, CDR1 is SGHVS and CDR2 is FQNEAQ. CDR3 nucleotide sequence: TGTGCCAGCAGCTTTCCAGGAACAACCGGGGAGCTGTTTTTT. It yields the protein CASSFPGTTGELFF.

In this sample, this clonotype turned up many times. This chain connects TRBV6-1 to TRBJ2-1; TRBD2 aligns across 7 bases. Germline-derived CDR1 and CDR2 are MNHNS and SASEGT. This CDR3 has 14 residues. V trimming: 7 bases; J trimming: 8 bases; junction bases outside the gene matches: 11. CDR3 in DNA: TGTGCCAGCACCCGCTTGGGCGGGAGTGATGAGCAGTTCTTC. Translating it yields CASTRLGGSDEQFF.

V is TRBV29-1 and J is TRBJ2-7, with D unresolved. The CDR3 runs 13 residues. Germline lookup yields CDR1 SQVTM and CDR2 ANQGSEA. Trimming shortened V by 4 bases and J by 4 bases, and 14 bases separated the two germline ends. DNA of the CDR3: TGCAGCGTTGCGGAAGGTCCCCCATACGAGCAGTACTTC. Its translation: CSVAEGPPYEQYF.

This clonotype appeared many times. The chain links TRBV12-3 or TRBV12-4 to TRBJ1-6; possibly TRBD1 for D (5 bases). The CDR3 consists of 14 residues. Trimming took 5 bases from V and 7 from J, leaving 12 bases between them. The CDR3 here is CASSVRVKNSPLHF. The CDR3 region has the DNA TGTGCCAGCAGTGTCAGGGTGAAGAATTCACCCCTCCACTTT.

This clonotype occurred a few times. The J gene is TRBJ2-1, the V gene TRBV27, with D perhaps TRBD2 (5 bases). CDR3 length: 15 residues. Per germline, CDR1 MNHEY and CDR2 SMNVEV (reference sequence). V was shortened by 7 bases and J by 3 bases, with 16 bases between the two germline ends. CDR3 sequence: CASTSGGFFYNEQFF. The CDR3 nucleotides are TGTGCCAGCACCTCTGGAGGATTCTTCTACAATGAGCAGTTCTTC.

This clonotype has a handful of counts. The genes are TRBV11-1 and TRBJ1-4, with TRBD1 matching 10 bases. The V gene's germline CDR1 is SGHAT and CDR2 FQDESV (reference sequence). After removal of 5 bases from V and 2 bases from J, the junction contained 17 bases not matched to a gene. CDR3 size: 20 residues. CDR3 sequence: CASSDAPRTGGFGTNEKLFF. CDR3 coding DNA: TGTGCCAGCAGCGACGCACCCCGGACAGGGGGGTTTGGGACTAATGAAAAACTGTTTTTT.

In its sample, this clonotype was seen many times. J is TRBJ2-7 and V is TRBV10-3, with D tentatively TRBD1 (6 bases). Trimming shortened V by 6 bases and J by 3 bases, and 9 bases separated the two germline ends. Germline CDR1 ENHRY, CDR2 SYGVKD. The CDR3 extends over 12 amino acids. The CDR3 coding sequence is TGTGCCATCAGAGGGGGAGACTACGAGCAGTACTTC. Translated, it gives CAIRGGDYEQYF.

This clonotype was observed at least ten times. The V call is TRBV7-2, the J call TRBJ2-1; 7 bases align to TRBD2. The CDR3 loop spans 15 amino acids. Losses at the gene ends were 5 bases for V and 6 bases for J; bases not matched to a gene: 10. Germline CDR1 is SGHTA and CDR2 is FQGNSA. As DNA, the CDR3 is TGTGCCAGCAGCGCCCGCGGGGGAGGCTCCAATGAGCAGTTCTTC. Translated, it gives CASSARGGGSNEQFF.

This clonotype has at least ten counts. The chain carries TRBV28 and TRBJ2-2, with a tentative D call TRBD1 (5 bases). From germline, CDR1 is MDHEN and CDR2 SYDVKM. The CDR3 covers 14 residues. Trimming removed 6 bases at V and 1 base at J, with 9 bases between. CDR3 nucleotide sequence: TGTGCCAGCAGGACCGGACAGAACACCGGGGAGCTGTTTTTT. Translated: CASRTGQNTGELFF.

This clonotype has a count of ten or more. The chain links TRBV28 to TRBJ2-7, with TRBD1 matching 9 bases. Germline CDR1 and CDR2: MDHEN and SYDVKM. The length of the CDR3 is 15 residues. J was trimmed by 2 bases and V by 3 bases; bases with no gene match: 5. CDR3 bases: TGTGCCAGCAGTTTCCCCCGGACAGGGGCCTACGAGCAGTACTTC. It translates to CASSFPRTGAYEQYF.

This clonotype has at least ten counts. The gene calls are TRBV4-2 and TRBJ2-2; no definite D call. Trimming cost V 0 bases and J 4 bases, with 18 bases left between them. The CDR3 spans 18 residues. Germline CDR1 LGHNA, CDR2 YNFKEQ. CDR3 region: CASSQDLRTEWGTGELFF. DNA for the CDR3: TGTGCCAGCAGCCAAGATTTGAGGACGGAGTGGGGCACCGGGGAGCTGTTTTTT.

This clonotype was observed a few times. The chain joins TRBV13 to TRBJ2-7; 7 bases fit TRBD2. The CDR3 sequence is 15 residues long. CDR1 is PRHDT, CDR2 FYEKMQ, per germline (reference sequence). The ends lost 5 bases at V and 3 bases at J; junction bases unmatched: 10. CDR3 in amino acids: CASSPGRELGYEQYF. The CDR3 nucleotides read TGTGCCAGCAGCCCAGGGCGGGAGCTCGGCTACGAGCAGTACTTC.

In its sample, this clonotype was seen a few times. The CDR3 DNA reads TGTGCCAGCAGCCAAGATAGGAACCGGGGTATTCAGTACTTC. Its translation is CASSQDRNRGIQYF. The chain carries TRBV14 and TRBJ2-4; D is possibly TRBD2 (5 bases). This CDR3 has 14 amino acids. V was trimmed by 0 bases and J by 10 bases, leaving 13 bases between them. Germline V gene sequence: CDR1 SGHDN, CDR2 FVKESK.

Ten or more counts support this clonotype. V gene TRBV28 combines with J gene TRBJ2-1; 7 bases are a match to TRBD2. CDR1 and CDR2 (germline): MDHEN, SYDVKM. CDR3 length: 15 amino acids. The J segment lost 7 bases and the V segment lost 7 bases, leaving 13 bases of the junction unmatched. The CDR3 DNA follows: TGTGCCAGCACCTCGAGACTAGCCGGGAGGAATGAGCAGTTCTTC. Translating gives CASTSRLAGRNEQFF.

The sample holds one count of this clonotype. Possible read error: a much larger clone is one base away. V and J are TRBV29-1 and TRBJ2-1, with TRBD2 as a possible D gene (6 bases). CDR1 and CDR2 (germline): SQVTM, ANQGSEA. V gave up 8 bases and J gave up 7 bases, with 12 bases separating them. The CDR3 extends over 11 amino acids. The CDR3 spells CSFVEGNEQFF. For the CDR3, the DNA is TGCAGCTTTGTGGAGGGTAATGAGCAGTTCTTC.

The V call is TRBV5-2, the J call TRBJ2-3; TRBD2, the table's D call, lacks a check against the DNA. TRBV5-2 is noted as a pseudogene. The CDR3 is 21 amino acids. CDR3 sequence: CARGPETATGPGLGVTDTQYF. In nucleotides, the CDR3 is TGTGCCAGGGGCCCCGAGACAGCGACAGGGCCGGGACTAGGGGTGACAGATACGCAGTATTTT.

This clonotype was found many times. This rearrangement joins TRBV24-1 to TRBJ2-1, with TRBD1 identical over 12 bases. CDR1 is KGHDR, CDR2 SFDVKD, per germline. The CDR3 has 16 residues. The junction had 8 bases not matched to a gene; V was cut back by 5 bases and J by 7 bases. CDR3 sequence: CATSARGQGAPNEQFF. The CDR3 region has the DNA TGTGCCACCAGTGCAAGGGGACAGGGGGCCCCTAATGAGCAGTTCTTC.

V is TRBV5-1 and J is TRBJ2-1; 8 bases agree with TRBD2. The germline V gene encodes CDR1 SGHRS and CDR2 YFSETQ. Germline trimming cut 1 base from V and 5 bases from J; bases unmatched to any gene: 8. The CDR3 is 16 residues long. The CDR3 protein is CASSLWSGGQNNEQFF. CDR3 nucleotides: TGCGCCAGCAGCTTGTGGAGCGGGGGCCAAAACAATGAGCAGTTCTTC.

V gene TRBV12-3 or TRBV12-4 combines with J gene TRBJ2-7; 7 bases align to TRBD1. The CDR3 runs 14 residues. Losses at the gene ends were 5 bases for V and 2 bases for J; bases not matched to a gene: 6. CDR3 DNA sequence: TGTGCCAGCAGTCCCGGACAGGCGGCCTACGAGCAGTACTTC. This gives the protein CASSPGQAAYEQYF.

This clonotype came up many times. The rearrangement joins TRBV28 to TRBJ1-5, with D perhaps matching TRBD1 (5 bases). The germline V gene has CDR1 MDHEN and CDR2 SYDVKM. Trimming removed 4 bases from V and 3 bases from J, with 10 bases in between. CDR3 length equals 14 residues. CDR3 in amino acids: CASSSGGDNQPQHF. The CDR3 bases are TGTGCCAGCAGTTCGGGGGGGGACAATCAGCCCCAGCATTTT. The full variable domain, in which reference TRBV28 and TRBJ1-5 provide the parts outside the CDR3, is DVKVTQSSRYLVKRTGEKVFLECVQDMDHENMFWYRQDPGLGLRLIYFSYDVKMKEKGDIPEGYSVSREKKERFSLILESASTNQTSMYLCASSSGGDNQPQHFGDGTRLSIL.

This clonotype has ten or more counts. The chain recombines TRBV2 with TRBJ1-6, with D tentatively TRBD1 (6 bases). Trimming removed 6 bases from V and 10 bases from J, with 19 bases in between. The CDR3 is made up of 15 amino acids. Germline CDR1 reads SNHLY; CDR2 reads FYNNEI. Here the CDR3 reads CASSGHRERISPLHF. CDR3 sequence (DNA): TGTGCCAGCAGCGGTCACAGGGAGCGGATCTCACCCCTCCACTTT.

Note on this clonotype: It may be a read error: a sequence one base away is much more abundant. The rearrangement uses TRBV5-1 and TRBJ2-7, with 7 positions matching TRBD2. Germline lookup yields CDR1 SGHRS and CDR2 YFSETQ. The CDR3 runs to 15 residues. CDR3 residues: CASSPRAGASYDQYF. CDR3 sequence (DNA): TGCGCCAGCAGCCCAAGGGCGGGAGCGTCCTACGACCAGTACTTC. Drawing the rest from reference TRBV5-1 and TRBJ2-7, the complete variable domain is KAGVTQTPRYLIKTRGQQVTLSCSPISGHRSVSWYQQTPGQGLQFLFEYFSETQRNKGNFPGRFSGRQFSNSRSEMNVSTLELGDSALYLCASSPRAGASYDQYFGPGTRLTVT.

Ten or more counts support this clonotype. The rearrangement links TRBV6-2 or TRBV6-3 to TRBJ2-5; the match to TRBD1 covers 8 bases. The germline V gene has CDR1 MNHEY and CDR2 SVGEGT. Trimming removed 6 bases from V and 1 base from J; junction bases left unmatched: 1. This CDR3 region has 13 residues. The CDR3 DNA reads as TGTGCCAGCAGACAGGGGGTCCAAGAGACCCAGTACTTC. Protein product: CASRQGVQETQYF.

This clonotype showed up many times. The rearrangement uses TRBV7-9 and TRBJ1-3; TRBD1 matches at 10 bases. The CDR3 sequence is 14 residues long. The ends lost 5 bases at V and 7 bases at J; junction bases unmatched: 5. CDR1 and CDR2 (germline): SEHNR, FQNEAQ (reference sequence). The CDR3 spells CASSATGGENTIYF. DNA of the CDR3: TGTGCCAGCAGCGCGACAGGGGGCGAGAACACCATATATTTT. Filled out from reference TRBV7-9 and TRBJ1-3, the complete variable domain reads DTGVSQNPRHKITKRGQNVTFRCDPISEHNRLYWYRQTLGQGPEFLTYFQNEAQLEKSRLLSDRFSAERPKGSFSTLEIQRTEQGDSAMYLCASSATGGENTIYFGEGSWLTVV.

This clonotype was recorded at least ten times. This chain connects TRBV5-1 to TRBJ1-5; D possibly corresponds to TRBD1 (6 bases). The ends were cut back, 0 bases at V and 0 bases at J, with 10 bases in the middle. Germline CDR1 SGHRS, CDR2 YFSETQ. The CDR3 is 16 amino acids. The CDR3 bases are TGCGCCAGCAGCTTGGCCGGGGGCCTTAGCAATCAGCCCCAGCATTTT. Its translation is CASSLAGGLSNQPQHF. The complete variable domain, with remaining parts taken from reference TRBV5-1 and TRBJ1-5, reads KAGVTQTPRYLIKTRGQQVTLSCSPISGHRSVSWYQQTPGQGLQFLFEYFSETQRNKGNFPGRFSGRQFSNSRSEMNVSTLELGDSALYLCASSLAGGLSNQPQHFGDGTRLSIL.

This clonotype was seen many times. V gene TRBV12-3 or TRBV12-4 combines with J gene TRBJ2-2; unclear D gene. CDR3 length equals 12 residues. V gave up 5 bases and J gave up 6 bases, with 7 bases separating them. The CDR3 coding sequence is TGTGCCAGCAGTCGGTCCGCCGGGGAGCTGTTTTTT. Encoded protein: CASSRSAGELFF.

This clonotype came up many times. J is TRBJ2-7 and V is TRBV28, with D perhaps matching TRBD2 (6 bases). The germline CDR1 and CDR2 sequences are MDHEN and SYDVKM. This CDR3 is built from 14 residues. The V end lost 3 bases, the J end lost 2 bases, and 11 bases lay between the germline ends. The CDR3 region is CASSFPSVPYEQYF. DNA of the CDR3: TGTGCCAGCAGTTTCCCTAGCGTACCCTACGAGCAGTACTTC.

The chain is built from TRBV5-1 and TRBJ1-2, with D perhaps matching TRBD1 (5 bases). Trimming left V 0 bases short and J 7 bases short, with 7 bases between. Germline CDR1 SGHRS, CDR2 YFSETQ. The CDR3 contains 12 residues. The CDR3 DNA reads as TGCGCCAGCAGCTTGGCCGGGACTGGCTACACCTTC. Translation: CASSLAGTGYTF. Full variable domain (rest looked up from reference TRBV5-1 and TRBJ1-2): KAGVTQTPRYLIKTRGQQVTLSCSPISGHRSVSWYQQTPGQGLQFLFEYFSETQRNKGNFPGRFSGRQFSNSRSEMNVSTLELGDSALYLCASSLAGTGYTFGSGTRLTVV.